This T cell receptor beta chain was captured by sequencing in a study of cytomegalovirus exposure and HLA in healthy donors. This PCR relied on a set of 60 Vbeta primers and 13 Jbeta primers. Assay: immunoSEQ multiplex PCR; the TCRdb copy retains only in-frame clones and omits some. Of around 150,000 clones listed, about 68% were seen once; the top ten hold over 1.1%. This clonotype was sampled from a man between 18 and 35 years old in good health and CMV-seronegative. The sample comprised PBMCs.

CDR3 coding DNA: TGTGCCAGCAGCCAATCGAGTACGGCGGGGAACACCATATATTTT. Its translation is CASSQSSTAGNTIYF. This chain connects TRBV16 to TRBJ1-3; no reliable D call. There are 15 residues in the CDR3. Trimming shortened V by 0 bases and J by 7 bases, and 13 bases separated the two germline ends. The V gene's germline CDR1 is KGHSY and CDR2 FQNENV.